This T cell receptor beta chain comes out of a study of cytotoxic CD8 clonotypes in ibrutinib-treated CLL. Background on the study: Collecting the response samples happened after a median 12 months of treatment, with a range of 6 to 36. The study's findings and limits: Public clonotypes (which were uncommon) either contracted or remained stable on treatment.

Details on this clone: The antigen is undetermined.

TCR beta libraries used 2 to 2.5 micrograms of genomic DNA from cryopreserved PBMCs. Data came from immunoSEQ multiplex PCR; TCRdb stores just in-frame clones and leaves some out. The data hold under 150,000 clones, with under 95% observed a single time. This CDR3 comprises 15 residues. The trim removed 3 bases at V and 5 bases at J, leaving 6 bases unmatched. From germline, CDR1 is SGHRS and CDR2 YFSETQ. Specimen: PBMCs, collected after 12 months of ibrutinib treatment. This chain links TRBV5-1 with TRBJ2-7; 12 bases are shared with TRBD2. The receptor was isolated from a human donor with chronic lymphocytic leukemia. The DNA of the CDR3 is TGCGCCAGCAGCTCCCTAGCGGGAGGGCCCAACGAGCAGTACTTC. It codes for CASSSLAGGPNEQYF.